This entry features one T cell receptor beta chain sequence. Assay used: immunoSEQ multiplex PCR; TCRdb lists only in-frame clones, some missing. The table has about 280,000 clones, around 85% seen once; the top ten hold less than 1.2%. This specimen comes from a study of cytomegalovirus exposure and HLA in healthy donors. The CDR3 runs to 12 residues. Trimming shortened V by 2 bases and J by 4 bases, and 6 bases separated the two germline ends. Per the germline V gene, CDR1 is MNHEY and CDR2 is SMNVEV (reference sequence). The gene calls are TRBV27 and TRBJ2-7, with D uncertain. This receptor was identified in a young woman in good health and CMV-seronegative. The sequencing input was PBMCs. CDR3 coding DNA: TGTGCCAGCAGTTTAGGCGGTTACGAGCAGTACTTC. Translated: CASSLGGYEQYF.